Listed here are 27 T cell receptor beta chains from one sample, sequenced in a study of T cells in Graves' hyperthyroidism and ophthalmopathy. TCR beta CDR3 region amplification was performed from RNA transcripts. The study used the HTBI primer set for a first-round RT-PCR of the TCR CDR3. TCRdb re-called the multiplex PCR reads with MiXCR, one entry per CDR3 protein. The sample lists 300,000 to 400,000 distinct CDR3 sequences, approximately 13% occurring once. The specimen sequenced was blood. These receptors were collected from a woman under 30 with Graves' hyperthyroidism.

The table lists this clonotype with many counts. The chain is built from TRBV18 and TRBJ1-3; weak D call: TRBD1 (5 bases). The CDR3 has 13 residues. Germline V gives CDR1 KGHSH, CDR2 LQKENI. Trimming took 4 bases from V and 9 from J, leaving 13 bases between them. As DNA, the CDR3 is TGTGCCAGCTCACGGGATTGGGACGGCACCATATATTTT. Its protein product is CASSRDWDGTIYF.

This clonotype was detected ten times or more. The chain carries TRBV20-1 and TRBJ1-1; 7 bases are shared with TRBD1. After removal of 4 bases from V and 7 bases from J, the junction contained 15 bases not matched to a gene. CDR1 and CDR2 from the germline V gene are DFQATT and SNEGSKA (reference sequence). This CDR3 comprises 15 residues. CDR3 in amino acids: CSATTPGTEVNEAFF. Here the CDR3 DNA reads TGCAGTGCTACGACCCCCGGGACAGAGGTTAATGAAGCTTTCTTT.

V is TRBV7-9 and J is TRBJ1-3; D is perhaps TRBD1 (5 bases). This CDR3 is 13 amino acids long. V lost 11 bases and J lost 4, with 15 bases in between. Germline V gives CDR1 SEHNR, CDR2 FQNEAQ (reference sequence). The CDR3 nucleotides are TGTGCCCTAATTAGGGGATCCGGAAACACCATATATTTT. It specifies CALIRGSGNTIYF.

The chain uses TRBV19 and TRBJ2-7; tentative D call: TRBD1 (5 bases). V was shortened by 1 base and J by 1 base, with 8 bases between the two germline ends. The length of the CDR3 is 14 residues. CDR1 is LNHDA and CDR2 is SQIVND in the germline V gene (reference sequence). The CDR3 DNA sequence: TGTGCCAGTAGTATAGGCGACAGTTCCTACGAGCAGTACTTC. It translates to CASSIGDSSYEQYF.

The chain couples TRBV29-1 to TRBJ2-5, with TRBD2 identical over 8 bases. With 7 bases clipped from V and 5 bases from J, the junction kept 21 bases outside the gene matches. Per the germline V gene, CDR1 is SQVTM and CDR2 is ANQGSEA. This CDR3 is 17 amino acids long. The CDR3 bases are TGCAGCGCCCCAATTAGGGGTAGCGGGGCCCCGGGGGAGACCCAGTACTTC. It specifies CSAPIRGSGAPGETQYF.

This clonotype has at least ten counts. This rearrangement joins TRBV7-2 to TRBJ2-7; TRBD2 might be the D (5 bases). Per the germline V gene, CDR1 is SGHTA and CDR2 is FQGNSA. The CDR3 runs 15 residues. Trimming shortened V by 1 base and J by 2 bases, and 12 bases separated the two germline ends. CDR3 residues: CASSLVTDGAYEQYF. The CDR3 DNA sequence: TGTGCCAGCAGCTTAGTTACTGACGGGGCCTACGAGCAGTACTTC.

This clonotype was detected many times. This chain links TRBV2 with TRBJ1-1; unclear D gene. Trimming removed 9 bases at V and 5 bases at J, with 16 bases between. The CDR3 contains 13 residues. CDR1 and CDR2 (germline): SNHLY, FYNNEI. CDR3 amino acids: CARDLGGKTEAFF. CDR3 nucleotides: TGTGCCAGGGACCTAGGTGGGAAAACTGAAGCTTTCTTT.

This chain joins TRBV3-2 and TRBJ2-7. TRBV3-2 is a documented pseudogene. The CDR3 totals 14 residues. The CDR3 DNA sequence: TGTGCCAGCAGCCAAGTCGGAACTACCTACGAGCAGTACTTC. Its protein is CASSQVGTTYEQYF.

The chain links TRBV4-2 to TRBJ1-5; no firm D call. Per germline, CDR1 LGHNA and CDR2 YNFKEQ. This CDR3 is 15 amino acids long. Trimming pared 0 bases from V and 10 bases from J, leaving 16 bases between. CDR3 nucleotides: TGTGCCAGCAGCCAAGACGTAAACGGTGGGTACCCCCAGCATTTT. Amino acids: CASSQDVNGGYPQHF.

With regard to this clonotype: This sequence may be a read error, since a much larger clone differs from it by one base. The conserved closing phenylalanine or tryptophan is absent in this CDR3, likely reflecting a read error. The chain carries TRBV2 and TRBJ1-2, with a possible D match to TRBD1 (6 bases). The germline gives CDR1 SNHLY, CDR2 FYNNEI. V was trimmed by 9 bases and J by 8 bases, leaving 19 bases between them. The CDR3 has 13 amino acids. CDR3 sequence (DNA): TGTGCCAGTTGGGGAAGGGGGGTCTACGGCTACACCCTC. Amino acid sequence: CASWGRGVYGYTL.

This clonotype showed up just a few times. V and J are TRBV7-9 and TRBJ2-1; the match to TRBD2 covers 8 bases. This CDR3 region has 15 residues. Germline V gene sequence: CDR1 SEHNR, CDR2 FQNEAQ (reference sequence). The V gene end was trimmed by 2 bases and the J gene end by 8 bases; junction bases not matched to a gene: 8. In DNA form, the CDR3 reads TGTGCCAGCAGCTTATCCACGGGAGGGATGGATGAGCAGTTCTTC. This translates into CASSLSTGGMDEQFF. The full variable domain, rest sourced from reference TRBV7-9 and TRBJ2-1, is DTGVSQNPRHKITKRGQNVTFRCDPISEHNRLYWYRQTLGQGPEFLTYFQNEAQLEKSRLLSDRFSAERPKGSFSTLEIQRTEQGDSAMYLCASSLSTGGMDEQFFGPGTRLTVL.

This clonotype was recorded many times. V gene TRBV28 combines with J gene TRBJ2-2; D ambiguous. The CDR3 spans 13 residues. V shed 7 bases and J shed 2 bases, with 8 bases lying between them. The V gene's germline CDR1 is MDHEN and CDR2 SYDVKM. The CDR3 loop is CASIQANTGELFF. CDR3 sequence (DNA): TGTGCCAGCATACAAGCTAACACCGGGGAGCTGTTTTTT.

The chain carries TRBV27 and TRBJ2-6, with a possible D match to TRBD1 (5 bases). The CDR3 contains 17 residues. Germline-derived CDR1 and CDR2 are MNHEY and SMNVEV (reference sequence). Deletions cut 5 bases from V and 0 bases from J, with 14 bases between. CDR3 sequence: CASSLRQSSSGANVLTF. CDR3 sequence (DNA): TGTGCCAGCAGTCTACGACAGTCTAGCTCTGGGGCCAACGTCCTGACTTTC.

This clonotype was seen at least ten times. The chain carries TRBV18 and TRBJ2-5; no firm D call. V shed 4 bases and J shed 0 bases, with 12 bases lying between them. Germline V gene sequence: CDR1 KGHSH, CDR2 LQKENI. CDR3 length equals 15 residues. The DNA for the CDR3 is TGTGCCAGCTCACGGAACAGCCCTGACCAAGAGACCCAGTACTTC. This translates into CASSRNSPDQETQYF.

The V and J genes are TRBV7-9 and TRBJ1-3; D ambiguous. Trimming pared 8 bases from V and 7 bases from J, leaving 12 bases between. The CDR3 length is 12 residues. Germline CDR1 SEHNR, CDR2 FQNEAQ (reference sequence). CDR3 loop: CASGRRKNTIYF. CDR3 in DNA: TGTGCCAGCGGGCGCCGAAAGAACACCATATATTTT.

This clonotype was detected ten times or more. The chain combines TRBV6-2 or TRBV6-3 with TRBJ2-1, with TRBD2 identical over 7 bases. V was pared by 7 bases and J by 5 bases, with 17 bases of the junction left unmatched. Germline assignment: CDR1 MNHEY and CDR2 SVGEGT. The length of the CDR3 is 17 residues. The CDR3 DNA reads TGTGCCAGCAAGGGAGGGCCGACTGGCGGGAAAGACAATGAGCAGTTCTTC. It translates to CASKGGPTGGKDNEQFF.

This clonotype appeared many times. The chain is built from TRBV7-6 and TRBJ1-1, with a weak D call TRBD1 (5 bases). Germline V gives CDR1 SGHVS, CDR2 FNYEAQ. The CDR3 runs 16 residues. Trimming took off 5 bases at V and 2 bases at J, with 18 bases between the two ends. The DNA for the CDR3 is TGTGCCAGCAGCGCCTGGTCCGGGACCCTTAACACTGAAGCTTTCTTT. This translates into CASSAWSGTLNTEAFF.

This clonotype was seen at least ten times. CDR3 DNA: TGTGCCAGCAGCTCTGGGCAGGCCCCAGATACGCAGTATTTT. It specifies CASSSGQAPDTQYF. The chain combines TRBV7-8 with TRBJ2-3; D unclear. Germline V gene data show CDR1 as SGHVS and CDR2 as FQNEAQ. The V end lost 4 bases, the J end lost 4 bases, and 12 bases lay between the germline ends. This CDR3 is built from 14 residues.

This clonotype was detected ten times or more. The CDR3 region is CASSFLLAGVVEQYF. The CDR3 nucleotides read TGTGCCAGCAGTTTTTTGCTAGCGGGAGTGGTCGAGCAGTACTTC. The chain recombines TRBV28 with TRBJ2-7; 10 bases fit TRBD2. Germline assignment: CDR1 MDHEN and CDR2 SYDVKM. V gave up 3 bases and J gave up 6 bases; unmatched junction bases: 8. The CDR3 contains 15 residues. The full variable domain, with the rest looked up from reference TRBV28 and TRBJ2-7, is DVKVTQSSRYLVKRTGEKVFLECVQDMDHENMFWYRQDPGLGLRLIYFSYDVKMKEKGDIPEGYSVSREKKERFSLILESASTNQTSMYLCASSFLLAGVVEQYFGPGTRLTVT.

The V call is TRBV9, the J call TRBJ1-6; no definite D call. Deletions cut 6 bases from V and 0 bases from J, with 13 bases between. Per the germline V gene, CDR1 is SGDLS and CDR2 is YYNGEE. The CDR3 has 16 residues. CDR3 nucleotide sequence: TGTGCCAGCACCGGCCGCAACGGCTCCTATAATTCACCCCTCCACTTT. Protein sequence: CASTGRNGSYNSPLHF.

The CDR3: CASSLIHEQFF. The CDR3 nucleotides read TGCGCCAGCAGCTTGATCCATGAGCAGTTCTTC. The chain carries TRBV5-1 and TRBJ2-1; the D is unclear. The V end lost 1 base, the J end lost 8 bases, and 4 bases lay between the germline ends. The germline CDR1 and CDR2 sequences are SGHRS and YFSETQ. CDR3 length equals 11 residues.

This clonotype was seen many times. V usage is TRBV27 and J usage is TRBJ2-1; 7 bases fit TRBD2. Germline V gene data show CDR1 as MNHEY and CDR2 as SMNVEV (reference sequence). Trimming cost V 3 bases and J 4 bases; bases outside gene matches: 3. There are 14 residues in the CDR3. The CDR3 region is CASSFQRGYNEQFF. As DNA, the CDR3 is TGTGCCAGCAGTTTCCAGCGGGGTTACAATGAGCAGTTCTTC.

This clonotype was seen ten or more times. CDR3 loop: CASSYSGSRTDTQYF. In nucleotides, the CDR3 is TGTGCCAGCAGTTACTCCGGCAGTCGGACAGATACGCAGTATTTT. The chain joins TRBV6-5 to TRBJ2-3; D uncertain. CDR1 is MNHEY and CDR2 is SVGAGI in the germline V gene. CDR3 length: 15 residues. V lost 0 bases to trimming and J lost 3 bases, with 10 bases between them.

The sample holds many counts of this clonotype. The V gene is TRBV6-1, the J gene TRBJ1-1; D call uncertain. CDR1 and CDR2 from the germline V gene are MNHNS and SASEGT. The CDR3 spans 13 residues. Trimming removed 8 bases from V and 4 bases from J, with 14 bases in between. The CDR3 DNA is TGTGCCAGCGGGCTAGGACGGGGCACTGAAGCTTTCTTT. Translated, it gives CASGLGRGTEAFF.

This clonotype was observed many times. The chain combines TRBV9 with TRBJ2-1; the D is unclear. Germline CDR1 SGDLS, CDR2 YYNGEE. Trimming stripped 4 bases from V and 6 bases from J, with 8 bases between. This CDR3 contains 12 residues. CDR3 amino acids: CASSKDLNEQFF. The CDR3 DNA is TGTGCCAGCAGCAAAGATCTCAATGAGCAGTTCTTC.

This clonotype was recorded many times. The V call is TRBV11-1, the J call TRBJ2-2; the D gene is possibly TRBD2 (7 bases). CDR1 is SGHAT, CDR2 FQDESV, per germline (reference sequence). This CDR3 is 16 amino acids long. The V end lost 1 base, the J end lost 7 bases, and 16 bases lay between the germline ends. The CDR3 DNA sequence: TGTGCCAGCAGCTTAGTAACGGGGGGCGACGACGGGGAGCTGTTTTTT. Translation: CASSLVTGGDDGELFF. The variable domain in full, with the rest retrieved from reference TRBV11-1 and TRBJ2-2, is EAEVAQSPRYKITEKSQAVAFWCDPISGHATLYWYRQILGQGPELLVQFQDESVVDDSQLPKDRFSAERLKGVDSTLKIQPAELGDSAMYLCASSLVTGGDDGELFFGEGSRLTVL.

Many counts were recorded for this clonotype. The CDR3 reads CASSFGGPLNEQFF. The CDR3 nucleotides read TGTGCCAGCAGCTTCGGGGGGCCGCTGAATGAGCAGTTCTTC. The chain employs TRBV11-2 and TRBJ2-1, with D possibly matching TRBD2 (7 bases). CDR3 length: 14 residues. Looked up from germline, CDR1 is SGHAT and CDR2 is FQNNGV. Between the trimmed V and J ends, which lost 3 bases and 7 bases, there was a span of 13 bases.